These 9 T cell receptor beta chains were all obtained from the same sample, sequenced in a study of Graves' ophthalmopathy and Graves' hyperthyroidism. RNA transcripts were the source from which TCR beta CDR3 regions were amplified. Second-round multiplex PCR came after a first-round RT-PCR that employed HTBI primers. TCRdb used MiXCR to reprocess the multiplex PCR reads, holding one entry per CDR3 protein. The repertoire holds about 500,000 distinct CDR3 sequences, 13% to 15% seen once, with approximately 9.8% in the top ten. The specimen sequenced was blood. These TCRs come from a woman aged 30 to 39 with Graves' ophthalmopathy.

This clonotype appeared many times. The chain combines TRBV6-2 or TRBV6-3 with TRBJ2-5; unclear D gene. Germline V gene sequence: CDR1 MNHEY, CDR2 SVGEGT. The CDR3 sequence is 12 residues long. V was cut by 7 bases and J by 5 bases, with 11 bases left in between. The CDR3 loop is CASNLRQETQYF. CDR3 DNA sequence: TGTGCCAGCAACTTACGTCAGGAGACCCAGTACTTC.

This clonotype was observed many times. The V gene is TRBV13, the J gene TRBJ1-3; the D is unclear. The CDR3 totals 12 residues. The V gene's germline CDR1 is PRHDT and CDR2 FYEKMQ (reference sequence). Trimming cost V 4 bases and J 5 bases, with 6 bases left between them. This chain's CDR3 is CASSSRRNTIYF. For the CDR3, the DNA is TGTGCCAGCAGCTCCCGTCGAAACACCATATATTTT.

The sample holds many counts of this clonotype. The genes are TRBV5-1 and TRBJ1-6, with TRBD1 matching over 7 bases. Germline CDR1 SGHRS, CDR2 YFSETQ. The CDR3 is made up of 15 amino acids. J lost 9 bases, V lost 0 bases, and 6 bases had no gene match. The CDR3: CASSLGEQGTSPLHF. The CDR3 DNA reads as TGCGCCAGCAGCTTGGGGGAACAGGGGACTTCACCCCTCCACTTT. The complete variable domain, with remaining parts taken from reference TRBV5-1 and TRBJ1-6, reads KAGVTQTPRYLIKTRGQQVTLSCSPISGHRSVSWYQQTPGQGLQFLFEYFSETQRNKGNFPGRFSGRQFSNSRSEMNVSTLELGDSALYLCASSLGEQGTSPLHFGNGTRLTVT.

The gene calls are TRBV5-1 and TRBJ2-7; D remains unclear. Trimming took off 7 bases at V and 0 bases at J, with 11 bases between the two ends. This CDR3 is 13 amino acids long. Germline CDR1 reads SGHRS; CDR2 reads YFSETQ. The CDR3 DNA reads TGCGCCAGCGCCCAGGCTAGCTCCTACGAGCAGTACTTC. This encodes CASAQASSYEQYF.

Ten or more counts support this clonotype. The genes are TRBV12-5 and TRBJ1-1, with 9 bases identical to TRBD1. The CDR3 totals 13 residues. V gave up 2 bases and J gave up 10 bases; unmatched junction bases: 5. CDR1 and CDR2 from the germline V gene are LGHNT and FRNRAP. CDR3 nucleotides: TGTGCTAGTGGTTTGCCCCCGGACAGGGGAGCTTTCTTT. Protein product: CASGLPPDRGAFF.

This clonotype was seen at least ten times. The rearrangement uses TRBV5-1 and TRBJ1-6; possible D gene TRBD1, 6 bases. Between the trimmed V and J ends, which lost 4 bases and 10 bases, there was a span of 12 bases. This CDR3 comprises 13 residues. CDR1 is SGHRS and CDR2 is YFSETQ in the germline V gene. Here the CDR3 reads CASSQEGGSPLHF. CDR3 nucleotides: TGCGCCAGCAGCCAGGAGGGGGGATCACCCCTCCACTTT.

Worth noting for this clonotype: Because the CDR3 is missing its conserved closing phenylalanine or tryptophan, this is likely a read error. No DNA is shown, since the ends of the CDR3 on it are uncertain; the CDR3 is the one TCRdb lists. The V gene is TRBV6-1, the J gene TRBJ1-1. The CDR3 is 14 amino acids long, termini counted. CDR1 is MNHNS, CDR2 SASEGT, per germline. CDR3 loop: CASKFGTDPFEAWV.

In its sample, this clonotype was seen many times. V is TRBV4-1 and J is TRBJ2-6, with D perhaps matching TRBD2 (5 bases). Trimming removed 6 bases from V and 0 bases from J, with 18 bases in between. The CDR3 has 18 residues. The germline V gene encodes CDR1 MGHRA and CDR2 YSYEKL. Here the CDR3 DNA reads TGCGCCAGCAGTTACCCTTCGAGGGCGCGCTCTGGGGCCAACGTCCTGACTTTC. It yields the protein CASSYPSRARSGANVLTF.

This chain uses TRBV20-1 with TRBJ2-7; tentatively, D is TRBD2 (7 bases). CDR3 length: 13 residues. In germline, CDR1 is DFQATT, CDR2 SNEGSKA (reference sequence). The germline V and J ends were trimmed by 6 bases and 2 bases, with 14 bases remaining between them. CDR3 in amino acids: CSATFGGPYEQYF. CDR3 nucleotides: TGCAGTGCCACCTTCGGGGGGCCCTACGAGCAGTACTTC.